One and the same sample provided the 29 T cell receptor beta chains below, sequenced in a study of CD8 T cells in ankylosing spondylitis. TCRdb itself ran the 5' RACE reads through MiXCR, one entry per CDR3 protein. The sample has about 360,000 distinct CDR3 sequences, 20% to 25% seen once. Sequencing was performed on blood, either unsorted or a sorted T cell fraction (not recorded which). The origin of the receptors is a male donor with ankylosing spondylitis or in good health (not recorded which).

The sample holds a few counts of this clonotype. This chain links TRBV28 with TRBJ2-3; 14 bases agree with TRBD2. This CDR3 is 15 amino acids long. Germline CDR1 and CDR2: MDHEN and SYDVKM. The J segment lost 12 bases and the V segment lost 7 bases, leaving 12 bases of the junction unmatched. The CDR3 here is CASTPGLAGANPQYF. CDR3 DNA: TGTGCCAGCACCCCGGGACTAGCGGGGGCTAACCCTCAGTATTTT.

In its sample, this clonotype was seen a few times. V and J are TRBV21-1 and TRBJ2-5; the DNA was not compared with TRBD2, the D call given in the table. TRBV21-1 is listed as a pseudogene. This CDR3 region has 13 residues. In DNA, the CDR3 is TGTGCCAGAAATGGGACTAGCGGGGAGACCCAGTACTTC. It codes for CARNGTSGETQYF.

V is TRBV5-6 and J is TRBJ2-7; D possibly matches TRBD1 or TRBD2 (5 bases each). V lost 4 bases and J lost 2, with 19 bases in between. CDR1 and CDR2 (germline): SGHDT, YYEEEE. The CDR3 has 16 amino acids. CDR3 coding DNA: TGTGCCAGCAGCCGGGGAGAGGACGGGGCTCCCTACGAGCAGTACTTC. It specifies CASSRGEDGAPYEQYF. Full variable domain (outside the CDR3, taken from reference TRBV5-6 and TRBJ2-7): DAGVTQSPTHLIKTRGQQVTLRCSPKSGHDTVSWYQQALGQGPQFIFQYYEEEERQRGNFPDRFSGHQFPNYSSELNVNALLLGDSALYLCASSRGEDGAPYEQYFGPGTRLTVT.

The V call is TRBV13, the J call TRBJ1-2, with D possibly being TRBD1 (5 bases). Trimming shortened V by 3 bases and J by 6 bases, and 11 bases separated the two germline ends. This CDR3 contains 13 residues. CDR1 and CDR2 from the germline V gene are PRHDT and FYEKMQ (reference sequence). The CDR3 sequence: CASSLGPRDGYTF. CDR3 sequence (DNA): TGTGCCAGCAGCTTGGGGCCCAGAGATGGCTACACCTTC.

The chain couples TRBV29-1 to TRBJ1-1, with D unclear. This CDR3 contains 11 residues. Trimming removed 6 bases at V and 7 bases at J, with 12 bases between. From germline, CDR1 is SQVTM and CDR2 ANQGSEA. CDR3 DNA: TGCAGCGTGAAGGCACTGGGTGAAGCTTTCTTT. Its translation is CSVKALGEAFF.

This clonotype occurred a few times. The CDR3 DNA sequence: TGTGCCATCAGTGAGCCCAGGGGAGCTAACTATGGCTACACCTTC. Its protein product is CAISEPRGANYGYTF. The chain is built from TRBV10-3 and TRBJ1-2; D is possibly TRBD1 (6 bases). Trimming shortened V by 2 bases and J by 0 bases, and 10 bases separated the two germline ends. CDR3 length equals 15 residues. Germline V gives CDR1 ENHRY, CDR2 SYGVKD.

This clonotype was observed a few times. The chain carries TRBV12-3 or TRBV12-4 and TRBJ2-5; either TRBD1 or TRBD2 may supply D (6 bases each). Trimming took off 2 bases at V and 5 bases at J, with 21 bases between the two ends. The CDR3 spans 17 residues. The CDR3 is CASSLLTSGAAGETQYF. The CDR3 DNA reads TGTGCCAGCAGTTTACTAACTTCGGGGGCCGCGGGGGAGACCCAGTACTTC.

The sample holds many counts of this clonotype. V is TRBV4-1 and J is TRBJ2-7; TRBD1 aligns across 7 bases. The J segment lost 3 bases and the V segment lost 0 bases, leaving 8 bases of the junction unmatched. This CDR3 is built from 16 residues. The germline V gene encodes CDR1 MGHRA and CDR2 YSYEKL. CDR3 in amino acids: CASSQDSGTANYEQYF. The CDR3 DNA is TGCGCCAGCAGCCAAGATTCCGGGACAGCCAACTACGAGCAGTACTTC.

This clonotype was found a few times. This chain joins TRBV10-3 and TRBJ2-7; D assignment may be TRBD1 or TRBD2 (5 bases each). CDR3 length: 15 residues. V lost 0 bases and J lost 2, with 11 bases in between. CDR1 ENHRY and CDR2 SYGVKD come from the germline V gene. In DNA, the CDR3 is TGTGCCATCAGTGAGTCGGAGGCAGGGACCTACGAGCAGTACTTC. Protein sequence: CAISESEAGTYEQYF.

This clonotype was detected only a few times. The chain employs TRBV11-2 and TRBJ2-2, with a weak D call TRBD2 (6 bases). Trimming stripped 2 bases from V and 6 bases from J, with 16 bases between. CDR3 length equals 16 residues. From germline, CDR1 is SGHAT and CDR2 FQNNGV. The DNA for the CDR3 is TGTGCCAGCAGCTTATTGCCCGCGGGATACGCCGGGGAGCTGTTTTTT. Its translation is CASSLLPAGYAGELFF. The full variable domain, completed using reference TRBV11-2 and TRBJ2-2, is EAGVAQSPRYKIIEKRQSVAFWCNPISGHATLYWYQQILGQGPKLLIQFQNNGVVDDSQLPKDRFSAERLKGVDSTLKIQPAKLEDSAVYLCASSLLPAGYAGELFFGEGSRLTVL.

The chain links TRBV20-1 to TRBJ2-1, with D hard to call. V lost 6 bases and J 4 bases, leaving 19 bases between the germline ends. Looked up from germline, CDR1 is DFQATT and CDR2 is SNEGSKA (reference sequence). The CDR3 length is 15 residues. CDR3 DNA: TGCAGTGCATACCCGTGGCTGACACCGTACAATGAGCAGTTCTTC. Its protein product is CSAYPWLTPYNEQFF.

This sequence joins TRBV19 and TRBJ1-1; TRBD1 matches at 9 bases. Germline CDR1 and CDR2: LNHDA and SQIVND (reference sequence). Trimming at V came to 5 bases and at J to 0 bases, leaving 7 bases not matched to a gene. CDR3 length: 16 residues. CDR3 in amino acids: CASSGDRVKMNTEAFF. CDR3 in DNA: TGTGCCAGTAGTGGGGACAGGGTTAAAATGAACACTGAAGCTTTCTTT.

The sample holds a few counts of this clonotype. The chain uses TRBV12-3 or TRBV12-4 and TRBJ2-5, with 11 nucleotides matching TRBD2. The CDR3 is made up of 16 amino acids. J lost 7 bases, V lost 8 bases, and 15 bases had no gene match. The CDR3 DNA reads as TGTGCCAGCCGAACTAGCGGGGGCTCTAAATCAGGGACCCAGTACTTC. Translating it yields CASRTSGGSKSGTQYF.

The chain combines TRBV28 with TRBJ2-1; 15 nucleotides align to TRBD2. With V trimmed by 7 bases and J by 8 bases, 6 bases remained unmatched. This CDR3 is built from 15 residues. CDR1 and CDR2 (germline): MDHEN, SYDVKM. CDR3 bases: TGTGCCAGCACTTGGGGGACTAGCGGGGGGTATGAGCAGTTCTTC. Its protein product is CASTWGTSGGYEQFF.

The rearrangement joins TRBV28 to TRBJ2-7; a weak D match, TRBD1 (6 bases). This CDR3 contains 13 residues. Germline V lookup: CDR1 MDHEN, CDR2 SYDVKM. The V end lost 1 base, the J end lost 7 bases, and 11 bases lay between the germline ends. CDR3 sequence (DNA): TGTGCCAGCAGTTTATCCGACAGGACTGAGCAGTACTTC. It encodes CASSLSDRTEQYF.

About this clonotype itself: The germline gene is not matched at one end of the junction; a read error may be the cause. The rearrangement joins TRBV20-1 to TRBJ2-7; 10 bases match TRBD2. Germline-derived CDR1 and CDR2 are DFQATT and SNEGSKA (reference sequence). The CDR3 totals 16 residues. In DNA form, the CDR3 reads TGCAGTGCGAGAGATAGCGGGGGGCCAATATCCTACGAGCAGTACTTC. Translation gives CSARDSGGPISYEQYF.

The chain joins TRBV28 to TRBJ2-7, with a tentative D call TRBD2 (6 bases). Germline CDR1 is MDHEN and CDR2 is SYDVKM. The CDR3 consists of 15 residues. The V and J ends lost 6 bases and 2 bases respectively, with 17 bases between them. CDR3 nucleotides: TGTGCCAGCAGAGGGACTGGGGTCGGCGCCTACGAGCAGTACTTC. Its protein product is CASRGTGVGAYEQYF.

The genes are TRBV7-3 and TRBJ2-7; D perhaps matches TRBD1 (5 bases). The V end lost 1 base, the J end lost 0 bases, and 19 bases lay between the germline ends. CDR1 is SGHTA and CDR2 is FQGTGA in the germline V gene. The CDR3 is made up of 18 amino acids. The CDR3 nucleotides read TGTGCCAGCAGCTTAATCCCTGCACAGGCGCTATGCTCCTACGAGCAGTACTTC. Its protein is CASSLIPAQALCSYEQYF.

The chain combines TRBV28 with TRBJ2-7; 7 positions agree with TRBD1. Germline V CDR1 and CDR2: MDHEN, SYDVKM. The CDR3 length is 14 residues. The junction had 7 bases not matched to a gene; V was cut back by 5 bases and J by 3 bases. The CDR3 sequence: CASSARDRIYEQYF. DNA of the CDR3: TGTGCCAGCAGTGCCCGGGACAGAATCTACGAGCAGTACTTC.

The chain combines TRBV28 with TRBJ2-2; 7 positions agree with TRBD1. The CDR3 spans 15 residues. With 5 bases clipped from V and 6 bases from J, the junction kept 9 bases outside the gene matches. Per the germline V gene, CDR1 is MDHEN and CDR2 is SYDVKM. As DNA, the CDR3 is TGTGCCAGCAGTCTCACAGGGGCTCCCTCCGGGGAGCTGTTTTTT. Its translation is CASSLTGAPSGELFF.

The chain employs TRBV7-9 and TRBJ2-3, with TRBD2 identical over 10 bases. The CDR3 length is 14 residues. The J segment lost 9 bases and the V segment lost 4 bases, leaving 7 bases of the junction unmatched. Germline values: CDR1 SEHNR, CDR2 FQNEAQ (reference sequence). CDR3 bases: TGTGCCAGCAGCTCTGGCCTAGCGGGGGCAACGCAGTATTTT. It specifies CASSSGLAGATQYF. The variable domain in full, completed from reference TRBV7-9 and TRBJ2-3, reads DTGVSQNPRHKITKRGQNVTFRCDPISEHNRLYWYRQTLGQGPEFLTYFQNEAQLEKSRLLSDRFSAERPKGSFSTLEIQRTEQGDSAMYLCASSSGLAGATQYFGPGTRLTVL.

This chain joins TRBV4-2 and TRBJ2-1, with TRBD2 matching 10 bases. In germline, CDR1 is LGHNA, CDR2 YNFKEQ. V lost 0 bases to trimming and J lost 9 bases; unmatched junction nucleotides: 8. This CDR3 is 16 amino acids long. The CDR3 sequence: CASSQDPSGGAVEQFF. CDR3 DNA sequence: TGTGCCAGCAGCCAAGACCCAAGCGGGGGGGCAGTTGAGCAGTTCTTC.

This chain links TRBV27 with TRBJ1-1, with no clear D. The CDR3 loop spans 13 amino acids. Trimming stripped 4 bases from V and 4 bases from J, with 10 bases between. CDR1 and CDR2 (germline): MNHEY, SMNVEV (reference sequence). As DNA, the CDR3 is TGTGCCAGCAGTTCTCTGGAGGGCACTGAAGCTTTCTTT. Its translation is CASSSLEGTEAFF.

The gene calls are TRBV27 and TRBJ2-5; 7 bases fit TRBD2. The CDR3 extends over 16 amino acids. The ends lost 1 base at V and 0 bases at J; junction bases unmatched: 5. Germline V gene data show CDR1 as MNHEY and CDR2 as SMNVEV (reference sequence). The CDR3 DNA reads as TGTGCCAGCAGTTTATGGGGGGGGACCTACCAAGAGACCCAGTACTTC. Translation: CASSLWGGTYQETQYF.

This sequence joins TRBV11-2 and TRBJ2-1; 12 bases are a match to TRBD2. The junction had 16 bases not matched to a gene; V was cut back by 1 base and J by 12 bases. The CDR3 runs 18 residues. Germline loops: CDR1 SGHAT, CDR2 FQNNGV. DNA for the CDR3: TGTGCCAGCAGCTTAGTACCTAGGGGGACTAGCGGGCCCACGGGGCAGTTCTTC. Its translation: CASSLVPRGTSGPTGQFF.

Only a few counts were recorded for this clonotype. This chain links TRBV12-3 or TRBV12-4 with TRBJ2-5; no definite D call. V lost 4 bases, J lost 5 bases, and 14 bases lay in between. This CDR3 has 14 residues. The CDR3 DNA follows: TGTGCCAGCAGTTATTGGCGGTCACGGGAGACCCAGTACTTC. The encoded protein is CASSYWRSRETQYF.

The chain carries TRBV12-3 or TRBV12-4 and TRBJ2-1; D not certain. Deletions cut 7 bases from V and 2 bases from J, with 15 bases between. This CDR3 contains 15 residues. The CDR3 is CASTLVGRTYNEQFF. The CDR3 DNA is TGTGCCAGCACCCTAGTTGGCCGGACCTACAATGAGCAGTTCTTC.

This clonotype has a handful of counts. This chain connects TRBV20-1 to TRBJ2-5; TRBD2 matches at 8 bases. V shed 2 bases and J 4 bases; nucleotides not matched to a gene: 6. CDR1 DFQATT and CDR2 SNEGSKA come from the germline V gene (reference sequence). The CDR3 is 14 amino acids. For the CDR3, the DNA is TGCAGTGCTAGATCCGGGGGGGCAGCAGAGACCCAGTACTTC. This codes for CSARSGGAAETQYF.

J is TRBJ2-7 and V is TRBV29-1; the match to TRBD1 covers 7 bases. Germline assignment: CDR1 SQVTM and CDR2 ANQGSEA. The CDR3 is made up of 14 amino acids. V was pared by 7 bases and J by 2 bases, with 11 bases of the junction left unmatched. CDR3 nucleotides: TGCAGCGCACTGACAGGGAGCCACCCCTACGAGCAGTACTTC. Its protein is CSALTGSHPYEQYF.